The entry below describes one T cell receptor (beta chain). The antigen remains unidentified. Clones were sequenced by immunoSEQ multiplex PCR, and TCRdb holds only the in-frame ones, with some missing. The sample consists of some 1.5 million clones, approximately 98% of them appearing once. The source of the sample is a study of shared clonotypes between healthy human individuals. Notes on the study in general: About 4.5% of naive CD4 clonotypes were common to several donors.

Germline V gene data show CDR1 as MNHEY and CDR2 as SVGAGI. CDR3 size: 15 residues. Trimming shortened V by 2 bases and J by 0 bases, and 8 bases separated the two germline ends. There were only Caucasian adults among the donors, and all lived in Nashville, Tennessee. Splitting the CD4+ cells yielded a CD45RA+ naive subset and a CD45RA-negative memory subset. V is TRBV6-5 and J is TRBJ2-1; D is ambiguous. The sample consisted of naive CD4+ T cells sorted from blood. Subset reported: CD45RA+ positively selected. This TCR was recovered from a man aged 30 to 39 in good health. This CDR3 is CASSYAGDSYNEQFF. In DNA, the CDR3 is TGTGCCAGCAGTTACGCCGGAGACTCCTACAATGAGCAGTTCTTC.